The sequence of this TCR beta chain was determined in a study of cytotoxic CD8 clonotypes in ibrutinib-treated CLL. This clone was counted between two and nine times. Trimming removed 2 bases from V and 3 bases from J, with 14 bases in between. The germline V gene has CDR1 MNHNS and CDR2 SASEGT. The CDR3 totals 15 residues. Sequenced by immunoSEQ multiplex PCR; TCRdb stores in-frame clones only, minus some. Of 300,000 to 350,000 clones listed, roughly 79% are singletons. The sample in question was PBMCs, obtained before ibrutinib treatment. The sequence was collected from a human donor with chronic lymphocytic leukemia. The rearrangement joins TRBV6-1 to TRBJ2-7; TRBD1 might be the D (6 bases). CDR3 protein: CASSELGQRVYEQYF. For the CDR3, the DNA is TGTGCCAGCAGTGAACTTGGACAGAGGGTCTACGAGCAGTACTTC.